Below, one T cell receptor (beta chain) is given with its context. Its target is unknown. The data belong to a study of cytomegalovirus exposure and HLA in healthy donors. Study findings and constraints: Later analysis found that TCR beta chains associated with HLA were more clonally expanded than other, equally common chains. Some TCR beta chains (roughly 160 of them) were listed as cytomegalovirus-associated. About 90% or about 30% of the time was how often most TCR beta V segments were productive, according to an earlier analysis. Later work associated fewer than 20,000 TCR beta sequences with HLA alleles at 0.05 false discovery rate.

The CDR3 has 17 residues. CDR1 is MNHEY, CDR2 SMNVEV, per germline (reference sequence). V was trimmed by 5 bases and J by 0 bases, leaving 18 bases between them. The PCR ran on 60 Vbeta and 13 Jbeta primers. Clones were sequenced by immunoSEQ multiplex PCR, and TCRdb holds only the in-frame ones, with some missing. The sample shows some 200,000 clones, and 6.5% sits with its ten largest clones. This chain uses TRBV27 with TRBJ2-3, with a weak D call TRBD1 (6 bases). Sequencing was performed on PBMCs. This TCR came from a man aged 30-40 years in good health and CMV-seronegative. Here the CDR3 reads CASSQVQGPISTDTQYF. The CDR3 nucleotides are TGTGCCAGCAGTCAAGTACAGGGTCCGATTAGCACAGATACGCAGTATTTT.